This T cell receptor beta chain stems from a study of T cells expressing NK-cell markers. Study-wide background: From sorted CD3+CD56+NKG2C+, CD3+CD56+NKG2C- and CD3+CD56-NKG2C+ T cells came the TCR beta repertoires. Seven of eight sequenced donors tested HCMV-seropositive; one tested seronegative.

Germline V gene sequence: CDR1 DFQATT, CDR2 SNEGSKA (reference sequence). The CDR3 length is 11 residues. In regard to this clonotype: Its target is unknown.

Findings of the study overall: A range of 1.0-7.0% of CD8+ T cells consisted of dominant NKG2C+ clonotypes in several donors.

Reprocessing the 5' RACE reads, TCRdb reports a single entry for every CDR3 protein and omits DNA. Recorded for this sample: 300,000 to 500,000 distinct CDR3 sequences. This TCR derives from a woman in her forties or fifties in good health. Sample: blood T cells: a sorted CD56 or NKG2C T cell subset, CD4+ or CD8+ T cells, or bulk PBMC T cells (not recorded which). The V call is TRBV20-1, the J call TRBJ2-5. This CDR3 reads CSAVRQETQYF.